Below, 28 T cell receptor beta chains from the same sample are listed, as sequenced in a study of blood T cell repertoires in COVID-19. Clones were sequenced by immunoSEQ multiplex PCR, and TCRdb holds only the in-frame ones, with some missing. The table has around 260,000 clones, roughly four fifths seen once. The sequenced material came from PBMCs or T cells enriched from blood (not recorded which). The receptors originated from a man under 40 with acute COVID-19.

V and J are TRBV7-8 and TRBJ2-7; D not resolved. The CDR3 covers 13 residues. CDR1 SGHVS and CDR2 FQNEAQ come from the germline V gene. Trimming shortened V by 2 bases and J by 3 bases, and 8 bases separated the two germline ends. The CDR3 bases are TGTGCCAGCAGCTTAAGAGGCAGCTACGAGCAGTACGTC. As protein: CASSLRGSYEQYV.

The chain couples TRBV18 to TRBJ1-5; tentative D call: TRBD1 (6 bases). Germline V gene data show CDR1 as KGHSH and CDR2 as LQKENI. The CDR3 length is 13 residues. Trimming removed 8 bases at V and 4 bases at J, with 12 bases between. Here the CDR3 reads CASRQDRNQPQHF. In DNA form, the CDR3 reads TGTGCCAGCCGGCAGGACAGAAATCAGCCCCAGCATTTT.

The chain employs TRBV24-1 and TRBJ1-1; 7 bases map to TRBD1. The CDR3 loop spans 13 amino acids. CDR1 KGHDR and CDR2 SFDVKD come from the germline V gene. V gave up 8 bases and J gave up 2 bases; unmatched junction bases: 4. Here the CDR3 reads CATKGTANTEAFF. The CDR3 DNA sequence: TGTGCCACCAAAGGGACAGCAAACACTGAAGCTTTCTTT.

The gene calls are TRBV28 and TRBJ2-5; D gene unclear. V was shortened by 6 bases and J by 0 bases, with 11 bases between the two germline ends. Per germline, CDR1 MDHEN and CDR2 SYDVKM. The CDR3 runs to 14 residues. CDR3 bases: TGTGCCAGCAGCTATGAACAGTACCAAGAGACCCAGTACTTC. The encoded protein is CASSYEQYQETQYF. Variable domain in full (rest from reference TRBV28 and TRBJ2-5): DVKVTQSSRYLVKRTGEKVFLECVQDMDHENMFWYRQDPGLGLRLIYFSYDVKMKEKGDIPEGYSVSREKKERFSLILESASTNQTSMYLCASSYEQYQETQYFGPGTRLLVL.

This rearrangement joins TRBV28 to TRBJ2-7; the match to TRBD2 covers 8 bases. Germline V gene lookup returns CDR1 MDHEN and CDR2 SYDVKM. This CDR3 comprises 14 residues. J was trimmed by 7 bases and V by 6 bases; bases with no gene match: 11. Here the CDR3 reads CASSDPQRGPEQYV. As DNA, the CDR3 is TGTGCCAGCAGCGACCCTCAGCGGGGGCCTGAGCAGTACGTC.

The chain employs TRBV18 and TRBJ2-7, with 12 bases lining up with TRBD2. The CDR3 loop spans 23 amino acids. Per the germline V gene, CDR1 is KGHSH and CDR2 is LQKENI. The V segment lost 4 bases and the J segment 3 bases; nucleotides outside the gene matches: 28. The CDR3 loop is CASSLHRQGARTSGTANFYEQYV. As DNA, the CDR3 is TGTGCCAGCTCACTTCACCGGCAGGGGGCGAGGACTAGCGGGACAGCCAACTTCTACGAGCAGTACGTC.

This chain uses TRBV24-1 with TRBJ1-1, with D possibly TRBD1 on 6 matching bases. V was cut by 10 bases and J by 1 base, with 9 bases left in between. Looked up from germline, CDR1 is KGHDR and CDR2 is SFDVKD. The CDR3 has 12 residues. CDR3 sequence reads: CATSDRNTEAFF. Here the CDR3 DNA reads TGTGCCACTTCGGACAGGAACACTGAAGCTTTCTTT.

The rearrangement joins TRBV19 to TRBJ1-1, with a tentative D call TRBD1 (6 bases). Trimming took off 6 bases at V and 11 bases at J, with 28 bases between the two ends. This CDR3 contains 16 residues. The germline V gene encodes CDR1 LNHDA and CDR2 SQIVND (reference sequence). The chain's CDR3 is CASSTNLQGGISVAFF. CDR3 DNA: TGTGCCAGTAGCACGAACCTACAGGGTGGTATATCGGTGGCTTTCTTT.

This clone was detected once. This rearrangement joins TRBV2 to TRBJ2-1; D is perhaps TRBD2 (6 bases). Trimming cost V 6 bases and J 5 bases, with 14 bases left between them. The length of the CDR3 is 14 residues. CDR1 and CDR2 (germline): SNHLY, FYNNEI. CDR3 DNA sequence: TGTGCCAGCAGCTCCTCTGGGACTCACAATGAGCAGTTCTTC. As protein: CASSSSGTHNEQFF.

V gene TRBV3-1 (or the pseudogene TRBV3-2) combines with J gene TRBJ1-1; 11 positions agree with TRBD1. The CDR3 consists of 15 residues. CDR1 and CDR2 (germline): LGHDT, YNNKEL (reference sequence). With 1 base clipped from V and 5 bases from J, the junction kept 3 bases outside the gene matches. The CDR3 nucleotides read TGTGCCAGCAGCCAAGGGACAGGGGGCGCAACTGAAGCTTTCTTT. Encoded protein: CASSQGTGGATEAFF.

The chain employs TRBV2 and TRBJ1-2; unclear D gene. Germline V gives CDR1 SNHLY, CDR2 FYNNEI. V shed 3 bases and J shed 2 bases, with 7 bases lying between them. The CDR3 runs 13 residues. CDR3 residues: CASSDPGNYGYTF. CDR3 coding DNA: TGTGCCAGCAGTGACCCGGGAAACTATGGCTACACCTTC.

V is TRBV24-1 and J is TRBJ2-1; 9 positions agree with TRBD1. V shed 5 bases, J shed 8 bases, and the junction held 15 bases outside the gene matches. The CDR3 is 17 residues long. Germline-derived CDR1 and CDR2 are KGHDR and SFDVKD. CDR3 coding DNA: TGTGCCACCAGTGTCGCCGGGACAGGGTTCGTCGGGGATGAGCAGTTCTTC. Encoded protein: CATSVAGTGFVGDEQFF.

The chain is built from TRBV19 and TRBJ2-3; 7 bases agree with TRBD1. The germline V gene has CDR1 LNHDA and CDR2 SQIVND (reference sequence). The length of the CDR3 is 14 residues. The trim removed 3 bases at V and 6 bases at J, leaving 6 bases unmatched. The DNA for the CDR3 is TGTGCCAGTAGTATTGCCAGGGGGTCCGATACGCAGTATTTT. This codes for CASSIARGSDTQYF.

The chain has TRBV7-2 and TRBJ2-2, with D possibly being TRBD2 (5 bases). This CDR3 comprises 14 residues. Germline-derived CDR1 and CDR2 are SGHTA and FQGNSA. V lost 5 bases and J 5 bases, leaving 12 bases between the germline ends. CDR3 nucleotides: TGTGCCAGCAGCCCAAAGCGGCCGACCGGGGAGCTGTTTTTT. Its translation is CASSPKRPTGELFF.

This clone was detected only once. The chain employs TRBV10-2 and TRBJ2-2, with a tentative D call TRBD2 (6 bases). CDR1 and CDR2 from the germline V gene are WSHSY and SAAADI. This CDR3 is built from 17 residues. Trimming removed 2 bases at V and 5 bases at J, with 18 bases between. The CDR3 spells CASSEIPGSAGTGELFF. DNA of the CDR3: TGCGCCAGCAGTGAGATCCCGGGGAGCGCGGGAACCGGGGAGCTGTTTTTT.

This chain uses TRBV25-1 with TRBJ2-3, with TRBD2 matching 10 bases. This CDR3 has 14 amino acids. Germline V gene sequence: CDR1 MGHDK, CDR2 SYGVNS. V dropped 6 bases and J dropped 10; count of bases not matched to a gene: 10. The CDR3 protein is CASSLLGTSVAQYF. For the CDR3, the DNA is TGTGCCAGCAGCCTGTTGGGGACTAGCGTTGCGCAGTATTTT.

The rearrangement links TRBV7-6 to TRBJ2-3; TRBD2 matches at 7 bases. V dropped 7 bases and J dropped 4; count of bases not matched to a gene: 17. The germline V gene has CDR1 SGHVS and CDR2 FNYEAQ. The CDR3 contains 17 residues. CDR3 amino acids: CASNLQAGALAADTQYF. As DNA, the CDR3 is TGTGCCAGCAACCTACAGGCGGGAGCGCTGGCAGCAGATACGCAGTATTTT.

The sample holds one count of this clone. The rearrangement links TRBV9 to TRBJ2-3; D remains ambiguous. The CDR3 sequence is 16 residues long. V dropped 0 bases and J dropped 0 bases, with 11 bases sitting between them. In germline, CDR1 is SGDLS, CDR2 YYNGEE. As DNA, the CDR3 is TGTGCCAGCAGCGTAGATCACAGCTCTAGCACAGATACGCAGTATTTT. Protein sequence: CASSVDHSSSTDTQYF.

This sequence joins TRBV5-6 and TRBJ1-3, with D tentatively TRBD1 (6 bases). In germline, CDR1 is SGHDT, CDR2 YYEEEE. Trimming removed 0 bases from V and 0 bases from J, with 10 bases in between. CDR3 size: 16 residues. The CDR3 spells CASSLGAGVSGNTIYF. DNA of the CDR3: TGTGCCAGCAGCTTGGGGGCAGGGGTCTCTGGAAACACCATATATTTT.

The chain joins TRBV20-1 to TRBJ2-4; 11 nucleotides align to TRBD1. V lost 3 bases and J lost 6; bases outside the gene matches: 7. The germline V gene encodes CDR1 DFQATT and CDR2 SNEGSKA (reference sequence). The CDR3 consists of 15 residues. CDR3 sequence reads: CSASSGQGVRNIQYF. For the CDR3, the DNA is TGCAGTGCTAGTTCGGGACAGGGGGTTCGAAACATTCAGTACTTC.

In DNA form, the CDR3 reads TGTGCCAGCAGCCCAATGGGACTAGCGGTTTACAATGAGCAGTTCTTC. Its translation is CASSPMGLAVYNEQFF. The chain recombines TRBV11-2 with TRBJ2-1; 11 positions agree with TRBD2. The germline V gene encodes CDR1 SGHAT and CDR2 FQNNGV. The CDR3 is 16 amino acids. Trimming took 5 bases from V and 4 from J; bases not matched to a gene: 7.

The chain employs TRBV6-1 and TRBJ1-4; D unclear. The germline V gene encodes CDR1 MNHNS and CDR2 SASEGT. This CDR3 region has 11 residues. V shed 6 bases and J shed 8 bases, with 7 bases lying between them. The CDR3 DNA reads TGTGCCAGCAGGGGCGGGGAAAAACTGTTTTTT. This translates into CASRGGEKLFF.

Many counts were recorded for this clone. The CDR3 loop is CASSEASIATNNEQFF. DNA for the CDR3: TGTGCCAGCAGTGAAGCGTCAATAGCGACCAACAATGAGCAGTTCTTC. The chain recombines TRBV6-1 with TRBJ2-1; D possibly corresponds to TRBD2 (5 bases). V dropped 0 bases and J dropped 5 bases, with 14 bases sitting between them. CDR3 size: 16 residues. CDR1 is MNHNS and CDR2 is SASEGT in the germline V gene.

V gene TRBV5-6 combines with J gene TRBJ1-3; TRBD1 is a possible D gene (6 bases). CDR1 is SGHDT, CDR2 YYEEEE, per germline. This CDR3 spans 17 amino acids. Deletions cut 3 bases from V and 0 bases from J, with 16 bases between. CDR3 residues: CASSSKTGPSSGNTIYF. Written as DNA, the CDR3 is TGTGCCAGCAGCTCCAAGACAGGTCCTAGCTCTGGAAACACCATATATTTT.

This chain connects TRBV19 to TRBJ1-5, with 8 bases lining up with TRBD1. Trimming at V came to 2 bases and at J to 2 bases, leaving 5 bases not matched to a gene. CDR1 is LNHDA and CDR2 is SQIVND in the germline V gene (reference sequence). This CDR3 contains 16 residues. CDR3 residues: CASSIQGARGNQPQHF. CDR3 nucleotide sequence: TGTGCCAGTAGTATACAGGGGGCGCGGGGCAATCAGCCCCAGCATTTT.

The rearrangement joins TRBV19 to TRBJ1-5, with 10 bases identical to TRBD1. V gave up 3 bases and J gave up 5 bases; unmatched junction bases: 7. The germline CDR1 and CDR2 sequences are LNHDA and SQIVND (reference sequence). This CDR3 is 16 amino acids long. The CDR3 nucleotides read TGTGCCAGTAGTATGGGCGAAGGGACAGGGGATCAGCCCCAGCATTTT. Its translation: CASSMGEGTGDQPQHF. Combining the CDR3 with reference TRBV19 and TRBJ1-5 gives the whole variable domain DGGITQSPKYLFRKEGQNVTLSCEQNLNHDAMYWYRQDPGQGLRLIYYSQIVNDFQKGDIAEGYSVSREKKESFPLTVTSAQKNPTAFYLCASSMGEGTGDQPQHFGDGTRLSIL.

The chain employs TRBV28 and TRBJ2-2; 8 nucleotides line up with TRBD1. J lost 4 bases, V lost 6 bases, and 10 bases had no gene match. Germline lookup yields CDR1 MDHEN and CDR2 SYDVKM. The length of the CDR3 is 16 residues. Here the CDR3 reads CASRPSTGAGTGELFF. CDR3 coding DNA: TGTGCCAGCAGGCCATCGACAGGGGCCGGCACCGGGGAGCTGTTTTTT.

The chain recombines TRBV23-1 with TRBJ2-1; 10 bases agree with TRBD2. TRBV23-1 is annotated as an ORF whose role is uncertain. Germline trimming cut 10 bases from V and 10 bases from J; bases unmatched to any gene: 10. This CDR3 has 13 residues. The CDR3 DNA is TGCGCCATCGATCCTAGCGGGAGAGGGGAGCAGTTCTTC. Its translation is CAIDPSGRGEQFF.